Given below is one TCR beta chain in context. What it binds is not known. The ends lost 5 bases at V and 1 base at J; junction bases unmatched: 3. The CDR3 consists of 14 residues. Germline V lookup: CDR1 SGHNT, CDR2 YENEEA. This record belongs to a study of shared clonotypes between healthy human individuals. Whole-study findings and limits: Lower generation probabilities were found for non-shared clonotypes than for those shared by all four donors.

Genomic DNA belonging to each subset was distributed in equal measure over several immunoSEQ plates. Sequencing was performed with immunoSEQ multiplex PCR; in TCRdb, only in-frame clones are kept and a portion is missing. The sample lists roughly 1 million clones; approximately 72% were seen once. The study separated CD4+ cells into CD45RA+ naive and CD45RA-negative memory subsets. V usage is TRBV11-3 and J usage is TRBJ2-5; 8 bases map to TRBD2. This TCR was sampled from a man between 18 and 29 years old in good health. Sequencing used memory CD4+ T cells sorted from blood. Subset described: CD45RA-negative fraction. CDR3 DNA sequence: TGTGCCAGCAGCCCGGGGGGGCCCCAAGAGACCCAGTACTTC. The encoded protein is CASSPGGPQETQYF.